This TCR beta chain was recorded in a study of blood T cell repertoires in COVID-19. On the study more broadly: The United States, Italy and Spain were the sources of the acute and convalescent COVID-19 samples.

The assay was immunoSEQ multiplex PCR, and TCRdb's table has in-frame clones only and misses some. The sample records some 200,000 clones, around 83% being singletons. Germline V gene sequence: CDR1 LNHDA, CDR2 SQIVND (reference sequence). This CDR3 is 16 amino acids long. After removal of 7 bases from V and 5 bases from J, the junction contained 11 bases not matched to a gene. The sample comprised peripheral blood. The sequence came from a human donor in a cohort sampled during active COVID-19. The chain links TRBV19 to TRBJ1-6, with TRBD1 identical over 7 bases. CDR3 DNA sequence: TGTGCCAGTACCCCAGGACAGGCACTACATAATTCACCCCTCCACTTT. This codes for CASTPGQALHNSPLHF.